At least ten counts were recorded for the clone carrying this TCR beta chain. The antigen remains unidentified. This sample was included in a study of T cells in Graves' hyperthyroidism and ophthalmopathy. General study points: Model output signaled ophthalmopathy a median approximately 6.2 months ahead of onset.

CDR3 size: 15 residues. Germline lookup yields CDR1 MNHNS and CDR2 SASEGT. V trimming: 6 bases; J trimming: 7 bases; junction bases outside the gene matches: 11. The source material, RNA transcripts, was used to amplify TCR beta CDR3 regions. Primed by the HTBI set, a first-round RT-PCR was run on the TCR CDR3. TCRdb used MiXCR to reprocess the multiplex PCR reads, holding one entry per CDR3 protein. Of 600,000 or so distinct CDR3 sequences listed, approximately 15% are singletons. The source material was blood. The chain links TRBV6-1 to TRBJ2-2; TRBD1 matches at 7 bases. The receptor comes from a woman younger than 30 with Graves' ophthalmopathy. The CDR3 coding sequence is TGTGCCAGCAGACAGGGGATCGAGATAAGCGGGGAGCTGTTTTTT. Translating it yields CASRQGIEISGELFF.